The clone carrying this T cell receptor (beta chain) appeared once. Looked up from germline, CDR1 is SGHRS and CDR2 is YFSETQ. Trimming took off 0 bases at V and 2 bases at J, with 17 bases between the two ends. The CDR3 extends over 17 amino acids. TCRdb keeps only in-frame clones here, not all; method: immunoSEQ multiplex PCR. Seen here are about 91,000 clones, approximately 80% observed once, and the top ten hold 0.95% to 1.2%. This sample was taken from a study of OX40 agonist ivuxolimab in advanced cancers. Material: CD4+ or CD8+ T cells sorted from blood, obtained in a trial of the OX40 agonist ivuxolimab. This TCR came from an adult with an advanced solid tumor such as melanoma, head and neck, liver or kidney cancer. The chain has TRBV5-1 and TRBJ1-1; D uncertain. CDR3 DNA sequence: TGCGCCAGCAGCTTGGAAGGTTGGGCTGGATCTAACACTGAAGCTTTCTTT. Its protein is CASSLEGWAGSNTEAFF.